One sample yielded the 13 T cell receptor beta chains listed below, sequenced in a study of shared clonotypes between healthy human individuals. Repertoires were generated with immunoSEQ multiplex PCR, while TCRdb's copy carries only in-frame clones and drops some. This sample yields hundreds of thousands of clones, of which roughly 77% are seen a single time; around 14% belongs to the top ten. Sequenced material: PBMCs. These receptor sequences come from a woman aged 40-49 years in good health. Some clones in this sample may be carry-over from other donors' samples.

Written as DNA, the CDR3 is TGCGCCAGCAGCCAAGTGGGAGATGGAGGGGATACGCAGTATTTT. Translated, it gives CASSQVGDGGDTQYF. The chain links TRBV4-3 to TRBJ2-3; D might be TRBD2 (6 bases). The CDR3 loop spans 15 amino acids. CDR1 LGHNA and CDR2 YSLEER come from the germline V gene. V lost 1 base to trimming and J lost 6 bases, with 14 bases between them.

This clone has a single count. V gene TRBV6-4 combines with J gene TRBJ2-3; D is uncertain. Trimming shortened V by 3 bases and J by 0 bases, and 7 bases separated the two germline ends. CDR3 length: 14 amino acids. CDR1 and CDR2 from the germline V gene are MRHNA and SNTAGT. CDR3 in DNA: TGTGCCAGCAGTGAGGACGGGAGCACAGATACGCAGTATTTT. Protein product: CASSEDGSTDTQYF.

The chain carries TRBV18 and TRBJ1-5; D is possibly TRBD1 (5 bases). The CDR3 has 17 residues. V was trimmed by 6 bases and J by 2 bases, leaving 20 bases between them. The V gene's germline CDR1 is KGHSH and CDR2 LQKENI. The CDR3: CASSPEGRGVGNQPQHF. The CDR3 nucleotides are TGTGCCAGCTCCCCGGAGGGGCGAGGGGTGGGCAATCAGCCCCAGCATTTT.

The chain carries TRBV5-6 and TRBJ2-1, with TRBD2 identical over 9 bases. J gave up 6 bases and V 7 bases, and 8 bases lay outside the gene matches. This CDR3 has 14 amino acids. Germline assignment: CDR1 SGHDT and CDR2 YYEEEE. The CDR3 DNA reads TGTGCCAGCGGTCTAGCGGGGAGGGGCAATGAGCAGTTCTTC. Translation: CASGLAGRGNEQFF.

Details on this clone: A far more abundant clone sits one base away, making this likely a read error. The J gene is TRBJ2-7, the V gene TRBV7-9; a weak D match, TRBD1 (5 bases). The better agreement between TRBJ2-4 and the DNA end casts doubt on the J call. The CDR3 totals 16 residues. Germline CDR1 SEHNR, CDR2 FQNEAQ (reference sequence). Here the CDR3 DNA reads TGTGCCAGCAGCTTAGGGGCAGGGCTAGCCAAAAACATTCAGTACTTC. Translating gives CASSLGAGLAKNIQYF.

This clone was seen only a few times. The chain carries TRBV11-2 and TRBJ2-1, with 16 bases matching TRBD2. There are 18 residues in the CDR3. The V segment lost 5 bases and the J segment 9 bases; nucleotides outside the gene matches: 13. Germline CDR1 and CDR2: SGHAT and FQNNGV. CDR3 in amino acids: CASSPRDIGTSGRVEQFF. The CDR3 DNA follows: TGTGCCAGCAGCCCAAGAGATATCGGGACTAGCGGGAGGGTTGAGCAGTTCTTC.

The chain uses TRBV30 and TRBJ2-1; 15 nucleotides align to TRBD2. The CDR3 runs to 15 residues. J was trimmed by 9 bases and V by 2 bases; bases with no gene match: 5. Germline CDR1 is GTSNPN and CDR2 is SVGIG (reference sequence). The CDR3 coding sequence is TGTGCCTGGAGTCCGGGACTAGCGGGAGGCGCTGAGCAGTTCTTC. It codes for CAWSPGLAGGAEQFF. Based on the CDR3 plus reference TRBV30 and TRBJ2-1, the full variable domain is SQTIHQWPATLVQPVGSPLSLECTVEGTSNPNLYWYRQAAGRGLQLLFYSVGIGQISSEVPQNLSASRPQDRQFILSSKKLLLSDSGFYLCAWSPGLAGGAEQFFGPGTRLTVL.

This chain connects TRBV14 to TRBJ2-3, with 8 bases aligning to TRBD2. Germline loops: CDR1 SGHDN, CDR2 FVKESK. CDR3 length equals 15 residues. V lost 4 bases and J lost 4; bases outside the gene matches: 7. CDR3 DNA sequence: TGTGCCAGCAGCCGCGGACTAGCCCCCGCAGATACGCAGTATTTT. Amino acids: CASSRGLAPADTQYF.

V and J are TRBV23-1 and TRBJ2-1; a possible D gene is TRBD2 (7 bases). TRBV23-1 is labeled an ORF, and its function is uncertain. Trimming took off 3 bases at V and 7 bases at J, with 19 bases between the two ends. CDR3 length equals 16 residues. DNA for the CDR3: TGCGCCAGCAGTCATACGGGGGAGGGCCAGGGGAATGAGCAGTTCTTC. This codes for CASSHTGEGQGNEQFF.

This chain's CDR3 is CASSSQGYTEEKLFF. CDR3 DNA sequence: TGTGCCAGCAGCTCACAAGGGTATACGGAAGAAAAACTGTTTTTT. The V call is TRBV7-9, the J call TRBJ1-4; no firm D call. In germline, CDR1 is SEHNR, CDR2 FQNEAQ (reference sequence). CDR3 size: 15 residues. Trimming shortened V by 4 bases and J by 8 bases, and 17 bases separated the two germline ends.

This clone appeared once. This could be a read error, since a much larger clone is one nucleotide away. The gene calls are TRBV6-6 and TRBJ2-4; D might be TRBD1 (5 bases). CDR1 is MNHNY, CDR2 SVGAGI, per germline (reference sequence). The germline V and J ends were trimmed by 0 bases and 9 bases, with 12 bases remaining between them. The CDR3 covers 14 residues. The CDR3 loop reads CASSYSQGGSIQYF. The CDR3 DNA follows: TGTGCCAGCAGTTACTCCCAGGGTGGAAGCATTCAGTACTTC.

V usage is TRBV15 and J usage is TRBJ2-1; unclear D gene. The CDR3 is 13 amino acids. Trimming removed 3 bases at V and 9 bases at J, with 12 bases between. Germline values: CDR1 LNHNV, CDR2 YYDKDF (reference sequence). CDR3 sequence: CATSRGPNGEQFF. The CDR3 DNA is TGTGCCACCAGCAGGGGCCCTAACGGTGAGCAGTTCTTC.

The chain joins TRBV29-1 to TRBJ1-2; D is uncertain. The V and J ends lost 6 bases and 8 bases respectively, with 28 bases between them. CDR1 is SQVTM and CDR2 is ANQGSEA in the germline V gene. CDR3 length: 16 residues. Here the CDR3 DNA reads TGCAGCGTCGACCTTATCGGTCGGGTCCCCCTGGGCGGCTACACCTTC. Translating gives CSVDLIGRVPLGGYTF.